This entry features one T cell receptor (beta chain) sequence. Its antigen is not identified. This sample stems from a study of a mutant IDH1 vaccine in newly diagnosed glioma. This table comes from immunoSEQ multiplex PCR, and its TCRdb copy is limited to in-frame clones, with some not included. The repertoire holds around 62,000 clones, with around 89% as singletons. Specified time point: week 11, during vaccination. Doses consisted of 300 ug of mutant IDH1 20-mer peptide each, paired with topical imiquimod. This specimen consisted of PBMCs, obtained from a glioma patient whose treatment included an IDH1 peptide vaccine. This TCR was recovered from a middle-aged man with glioma.

The CDR3, as DNA: TGTGCCAGCAGCCCCAACACACTGAACACTGAAGCTTTCTTT. It yields the protein CASSPNTLNTEAFF. This chain joins TRBV5-5 and TRBJ1-1, with no clear D. The CDR3 totals 14 residues. Germline V lookup: CDR1 SGHKS, CDR2 YYEKEE (reference sequence). Trimming stripped 4 bases from V and 0 bases from J, with 10 bases between.